The entry below describes one T cell receptor beta chain. The sample belongs to a study of tumor-infiltrating lymphocytes in oesophageal squamous cell carcinoma. TCRdb re-analysed the PCR reads in MiXCR, keeping a single row per CDR3 protein. The repertoire has over 10,000 distinct CDR3 sequences, around half of them found once; the top ten carry roughly 27%. This clonotype was sampled from a female donor with esophageal squamous cell carcinoma. Material for sequencing was esophageal tumor tissue.

In DNA form, the CDR3 reads TGCGCCAGCAGCTGGAGTCGGGCCAACGTCCTGACTTTC. Its protein product is CASSWSRANVLTF. The genes are TRBV5-1 and TRBJ2-6, with no clear D. The CDR3 covers 13 residues. Germline CDR1 SGHRS, CDR2 YFSETQ. V lost 3 bases and J lost 5, with 6 bases in between. The variable domain in full, with the rest retrieved from reference TRBV5-1 and TRBJ2-6, is KAGVTQTPRYLIKTRGQQVTLSCSPISGHRSVSWYQQTPGQGLQFLFEYFSETQRNKGNFPGRFSGRQFSNSRSEMNVSTLELGDSALYLCASSWSRANVLTFGAGSRLTVL.